This T cell receptor beta chain emerged from a study of T cell changes during pregnancy in multiple sclerosis. Sequenced by immunoSEQ multiplex PCR; TCRdb stores in-frame clones only, minus some. The sample lists some 43,000 clones, 90% to 95% seen once, with roughly 8.1% in the top ten. The ends lost 2 bases at V and 4 bases at J; junction bases unmatched: 9. Germline CDR1 GTSNPN, CDR2 SVGIG (reference sequence). The CDR3 has 16 residues. The material sequenced was CD8+ T cells from peripheral blood mononuclear cells, taken in the third trimester of pregnancy. This clonotype was sampled from a female donor with multiple sclerosis, enrolled in a pregnancy study. This sequence joins TRBV30 and TRBJ1-3; 9 bases match TRBD1. The CDR3 loop reads CAWSWTGTGQGNTIYF. The DNA for the CDR3 is TGTGCCTGGAGTTGGACCGGGACAGGGCAAGGAAACACCATATATTTT.